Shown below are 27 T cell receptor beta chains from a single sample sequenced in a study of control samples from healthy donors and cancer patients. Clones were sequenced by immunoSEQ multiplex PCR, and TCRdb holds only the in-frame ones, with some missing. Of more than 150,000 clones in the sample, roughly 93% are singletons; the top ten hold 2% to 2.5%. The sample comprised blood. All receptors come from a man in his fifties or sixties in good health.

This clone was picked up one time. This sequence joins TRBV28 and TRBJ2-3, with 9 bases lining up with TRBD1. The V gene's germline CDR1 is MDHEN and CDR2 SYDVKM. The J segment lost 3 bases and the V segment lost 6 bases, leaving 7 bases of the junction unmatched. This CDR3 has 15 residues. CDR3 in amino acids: CASSSPGTGTDTQYF. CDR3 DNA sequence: TGTGCCAGCAGCTCTCCCGGGACAGGGACAGATACGCAGTATTTT.

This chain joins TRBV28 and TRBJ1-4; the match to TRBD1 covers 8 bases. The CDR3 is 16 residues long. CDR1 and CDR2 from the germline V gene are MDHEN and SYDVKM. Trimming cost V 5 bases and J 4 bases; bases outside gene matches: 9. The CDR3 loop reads CASSPPRQGNNEKLFF. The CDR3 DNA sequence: TGTGCCAGCAGTCCTCCTCGACAGGGGAATAATGAAAAACTGTTTTTT.

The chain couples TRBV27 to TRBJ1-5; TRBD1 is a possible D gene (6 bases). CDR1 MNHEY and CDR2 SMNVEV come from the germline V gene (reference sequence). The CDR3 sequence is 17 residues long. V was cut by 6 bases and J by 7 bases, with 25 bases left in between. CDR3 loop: CASSPTRGRGREQPQHF. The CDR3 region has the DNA TGTGCCAGCAGCCCCACCCGGGGCAGGGGAAGAGAACAGCCCCAGCATTTT.

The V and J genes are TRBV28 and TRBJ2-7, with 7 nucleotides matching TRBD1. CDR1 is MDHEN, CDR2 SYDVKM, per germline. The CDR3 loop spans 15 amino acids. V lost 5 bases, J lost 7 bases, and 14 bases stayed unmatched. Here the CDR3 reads CASSPNYRGRWEQYF. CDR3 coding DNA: TGTGCCAGCAGTCCAAATTACAGGGGAAGGTGGGAGCAGTACTTC.

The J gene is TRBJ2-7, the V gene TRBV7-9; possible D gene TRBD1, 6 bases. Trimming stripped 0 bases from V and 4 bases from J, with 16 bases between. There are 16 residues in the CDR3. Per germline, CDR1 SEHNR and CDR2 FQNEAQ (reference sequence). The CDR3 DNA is TGTGCCAGCAGCTTAGCGAAGAACCTAAGGGGGTACGAGCAGTACTTC. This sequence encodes CASSLAKNLRGYEQYF.

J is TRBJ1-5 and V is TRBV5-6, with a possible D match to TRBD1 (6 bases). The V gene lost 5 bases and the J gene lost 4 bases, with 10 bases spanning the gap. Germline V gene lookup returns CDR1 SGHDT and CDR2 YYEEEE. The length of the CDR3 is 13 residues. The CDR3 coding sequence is TGTGCCAGCAGTTACAGGGTTAATCAGCCCCAGCATTTT. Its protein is CASSYRVNQPQHF.

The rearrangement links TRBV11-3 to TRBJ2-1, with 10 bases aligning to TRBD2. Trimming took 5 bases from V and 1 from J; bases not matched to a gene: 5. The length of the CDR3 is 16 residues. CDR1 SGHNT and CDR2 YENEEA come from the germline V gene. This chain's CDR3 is CASSPLAGASYNEQFF. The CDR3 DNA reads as TGTGCCAGCAGCCCGCTAGCGGGAGCTTCCTACAATGAGCAGTTCTTC.

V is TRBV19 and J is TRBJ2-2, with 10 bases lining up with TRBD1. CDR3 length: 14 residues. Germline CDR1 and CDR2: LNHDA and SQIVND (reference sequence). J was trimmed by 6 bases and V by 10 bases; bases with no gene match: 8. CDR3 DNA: TGTGCCACCCGACAGGGGGCTTACGCCGGGGAGCTGTTTTTT. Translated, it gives CATRQGAYAGELFF.

The CDR3, as DNA: TGTGCCAGCAGTGAGAACAGGGCTAGGGCAGATACGCAGTATTTT. It encodes CASSENRARADTQYF. V and J are TRBV2 and TRBJ2-3; D possibly corresponds to TRBD1 (6 bases). Trimming took 3 bases from V and 4 from J, leaving 14 bases between them. The CDR3 spans 15 residues. Germline CDR1 SNHLY, CDR2 FYNNEI.

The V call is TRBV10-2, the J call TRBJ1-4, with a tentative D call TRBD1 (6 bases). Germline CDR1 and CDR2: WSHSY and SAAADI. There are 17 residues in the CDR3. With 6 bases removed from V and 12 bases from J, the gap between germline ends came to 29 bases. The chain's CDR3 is CASRDLPRQALFRELFF. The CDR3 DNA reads TGCGCCAGCAGGGATCTCCCCCGACAGGCTCTTTTTAGAGAACTGTTTTTT.

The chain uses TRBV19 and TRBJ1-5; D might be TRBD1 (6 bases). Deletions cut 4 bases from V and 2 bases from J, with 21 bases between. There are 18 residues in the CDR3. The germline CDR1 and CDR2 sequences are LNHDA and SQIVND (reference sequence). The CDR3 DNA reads TGTGCCAGTAGTACGCCCCCTCGGGGGGCGAATCGCAATCAGCCCCAGCATTTT. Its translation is CASSTPPRGANRNQPQHF.

The chain's CDR3 is CASSLGQGRQETQYF. The CDR3, as DNA: TGCGCCAGCAGCTTGGGGCAGGGGCGCCAAGAGACCCAGTACTTC. The V call is TRBV5-1, the J call TRBJ2-5; weak D call: TRBD1 (6 bases). This CDR3 has 15 residues. The V and J ends lost 0 bases and 1 base respectively, with 10 bases between them. CDR1 is SGHRS and CDR2 is YFSETQ in the germline V gene.

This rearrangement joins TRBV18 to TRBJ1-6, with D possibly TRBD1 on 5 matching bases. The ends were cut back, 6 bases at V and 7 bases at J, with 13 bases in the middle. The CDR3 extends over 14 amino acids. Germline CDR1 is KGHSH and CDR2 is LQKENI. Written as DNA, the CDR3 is TGTGCCAGCTCCCCCGCAGGGAGGAATTCACCCCTCCACTTT. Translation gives CASSPAGRNSPLHF. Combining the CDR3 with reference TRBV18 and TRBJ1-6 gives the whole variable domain NAGVMQNPRHLVRRRGQEARLRCSPMKGHSHVYWYRQLPEEGLKFMVYLQKENIIDESGMPKERFSAEFPKEGPSILRIQQVVRGDSAAYFCASSPAGRNSPLHFGNGTRLTVT.

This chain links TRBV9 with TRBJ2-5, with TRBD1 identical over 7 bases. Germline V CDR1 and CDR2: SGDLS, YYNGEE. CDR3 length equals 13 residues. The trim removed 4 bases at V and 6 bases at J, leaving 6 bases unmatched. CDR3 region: CASSSGDSKTQYF. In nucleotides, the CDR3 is TGTGCCAGCAGCTCTGGGGACAGTAAGACCCAGTACTTC.

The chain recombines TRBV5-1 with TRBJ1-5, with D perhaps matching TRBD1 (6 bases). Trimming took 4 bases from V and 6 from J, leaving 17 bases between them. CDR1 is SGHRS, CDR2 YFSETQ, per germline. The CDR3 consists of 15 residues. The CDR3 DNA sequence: TGCGCCAGCAGCCGGGAGGGGGGTAGTAGTCAGCCCCAGCATTTT. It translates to CASSREGGSSQPQHF.

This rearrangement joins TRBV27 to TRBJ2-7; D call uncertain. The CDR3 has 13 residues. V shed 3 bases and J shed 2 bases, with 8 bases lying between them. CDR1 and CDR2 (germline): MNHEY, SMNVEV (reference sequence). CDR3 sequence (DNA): TGTGCCAGCAGTTTGCGGCAGACCTACGAGCAGTACTTC. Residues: CASSLRQTYEQYF.

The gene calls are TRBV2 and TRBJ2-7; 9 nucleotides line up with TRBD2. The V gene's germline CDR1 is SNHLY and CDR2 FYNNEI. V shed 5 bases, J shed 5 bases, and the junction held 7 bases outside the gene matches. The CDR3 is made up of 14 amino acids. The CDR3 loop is CASSPAGGRNEQYF. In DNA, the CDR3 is TGTGCCAGCAGTCCGGCGGGAGGGCGGAACGAGCAGTACTTC.

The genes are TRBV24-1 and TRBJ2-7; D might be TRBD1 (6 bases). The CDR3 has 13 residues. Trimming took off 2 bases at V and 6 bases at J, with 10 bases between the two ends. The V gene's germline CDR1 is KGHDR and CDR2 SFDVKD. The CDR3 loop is CATSDSPGAEQYF. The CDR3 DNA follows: TGTGCCACCAGTGATTCCCCAGGGGCCGAGCAGTACTTC.

The CDR3 DNA is TGTGCCAGCAGGCCGGGACAGGGAGGAAACACCATATATTTT. Translating it yields CASRPGQGGNTIYF. This chain joins TRBV28 and TRBJ1-3, with 9 bases that match TRBD1. After removal of 6 bases from V and 4 bases from J, the junction contained 4 bases not matched to a gene. Germline V gene sequence: CDR1 MDHEN, CDR2 SYDVKM. This CDR3 contains 14 residues.

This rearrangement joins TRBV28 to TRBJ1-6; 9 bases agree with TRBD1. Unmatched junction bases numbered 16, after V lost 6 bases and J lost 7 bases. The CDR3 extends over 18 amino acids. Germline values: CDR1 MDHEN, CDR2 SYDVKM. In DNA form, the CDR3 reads TGTGCCAGCAGCCTACGGACAGGGGCCAACCCTAGAAATTCACCCCTCCACTTT. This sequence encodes CASSLRTGANPRNSPLHF. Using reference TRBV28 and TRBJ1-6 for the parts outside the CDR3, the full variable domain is DVKVTQSSRYLVKRTGEKVFLECVQDMDHENMFWYRQDPGLGLRLIYFSYDVKMKEKGDIPEGYSVSREKKERFSLILESASTNQTSMYLCASSLRTGANPRNSPLHFGNGTRLTVT.

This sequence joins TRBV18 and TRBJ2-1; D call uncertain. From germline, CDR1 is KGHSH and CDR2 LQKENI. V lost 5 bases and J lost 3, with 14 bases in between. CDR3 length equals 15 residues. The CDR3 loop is CASSSLGLDYNEQFF. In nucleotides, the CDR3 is TGTGCCAGCTCATCGTTGGGTCTAGACTACAATGAGCAGTTCTTC.

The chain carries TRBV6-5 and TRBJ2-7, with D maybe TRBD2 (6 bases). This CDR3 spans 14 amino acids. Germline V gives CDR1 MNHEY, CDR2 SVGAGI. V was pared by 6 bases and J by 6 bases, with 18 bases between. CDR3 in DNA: TGTGCCAGCAGGGATAGCTGGCGGGGTTTCGAGCAGTACTTC. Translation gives CASRDSWRGFEQYF.

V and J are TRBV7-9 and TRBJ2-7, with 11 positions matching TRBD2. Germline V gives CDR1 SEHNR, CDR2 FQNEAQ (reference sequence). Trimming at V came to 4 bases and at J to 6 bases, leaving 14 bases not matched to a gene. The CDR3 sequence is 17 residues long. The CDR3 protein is CASSSTDNRLAGFEQYF. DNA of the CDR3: TGTGCCAGCAGCTCCACGGACAATCGACTAGCGGGATTCGAGCAGTACTTC.

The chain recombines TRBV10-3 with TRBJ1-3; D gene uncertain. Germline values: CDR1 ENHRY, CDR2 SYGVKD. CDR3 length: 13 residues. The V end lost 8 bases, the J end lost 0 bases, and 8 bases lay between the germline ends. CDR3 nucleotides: TGTGCCATCTCGGGGATCTCTGGAAACACCATATATTTT. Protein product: CAISGISGNTIYF.

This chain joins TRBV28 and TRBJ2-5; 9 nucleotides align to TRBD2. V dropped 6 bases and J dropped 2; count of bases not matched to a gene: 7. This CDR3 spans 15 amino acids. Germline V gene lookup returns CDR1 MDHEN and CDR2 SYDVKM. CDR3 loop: CASSRPTSGQETQYF. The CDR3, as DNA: TGTGCCAGCAGCCGACCGACTAGCGGACAAGAGACCCAGTACTTC.

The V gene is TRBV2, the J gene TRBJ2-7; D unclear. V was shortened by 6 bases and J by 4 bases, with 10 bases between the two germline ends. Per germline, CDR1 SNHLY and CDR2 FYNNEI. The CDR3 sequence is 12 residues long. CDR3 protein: CASSVAFYEQYF. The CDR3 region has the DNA TGTGCCAGCAGCGTAGCCTTTTACGAGCAGTACTTC.

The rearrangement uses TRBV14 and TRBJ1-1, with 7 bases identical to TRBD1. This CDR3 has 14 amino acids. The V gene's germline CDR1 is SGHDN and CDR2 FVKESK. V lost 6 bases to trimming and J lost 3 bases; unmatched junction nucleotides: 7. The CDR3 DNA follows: TGTGCCAGCAGAAACAGGGGACCAGACACTGAAGCTTTCTTT. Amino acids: CASRNRGPDTEAFF.